The sequence of this T cell receptor beta chain was determined in a study of beta chain features in type 1 diabetes. About the study: Sorted cells numbering around 100,000,000 were examined across all samples. Findings and limits, study-wide: Researchers reported that naive, central memory and Treg TCRB repertoires appeared more similar in patients than in healthy donors. For Type 1 diabetes patients, all four CD4+ subsets carried TCRB CDR3s that were moderately but significantly shorter.

The sequenced template was cDNA made from the entire isolated RNA. Repertoires were generated with immunoSEQ multiplex PCR, while TCRdb's copy carries only in-frame clones and drops some. The sample shows around 300,000 clones, approximately 11% of them seen only once. This clone has a handful of counts. Its antigen is currently unknown. Central memory, naive, regulatory and stem cell-like memory CD4+ cells were sorted by CD45RO/CCR7/CD25/CD127/CD95/CD27. Per germline, CDR1 SGHDN and CDR2 FVKESK. Trimming removed 3 bases from V and 4 bases from J, with 12 bases in between. The CDR3 has 14 residues. The rearrangement joins TRBV14 to TRBJ1-1; D may be TRBD1 (5 bases). This clonotype was sampled from a young woman in good health. The sample taken for sequencing was naive CD4+ T cells from blood. The CDR3 DNA reads TGTGCCAGCAGCCACAAAGGGGCGGCCACTGAAGCTTTCTTT. Translated, it gives CASSHKGAATEAFF. The full variable domain, with the rest looked up from reference TRBV14 and TRBJ1-1, is EAGVTQFPSHSVIEKGQTVTLRCDPISGHDNLYWYRRVMGKEIKFLLHFVKESKQDESGMPNNRFLAERTGGTYSTLKVQPAELEDSGVYFCASSHKGAATEAFFGQGTRLTVV.